This TCR beta chain was retrieved from a study of cytomegalovirus exposure and HLA in healthy donors. The primer mix had 60 Vbeta and 13 Jbeta primers. Assay: immunoSEQ multiplex PCR; the TCRdb copy retains only in-frame clones and omits some. The sample shows about 200,000 clones, approximately 79% of them seen only once. Trimming removed 3 bases from V and 7 bases from J, with 10 bases in between. The CDR3 is made up of 13 amino acids. Germline-derived CDR1 and CDR2 are LNHDA and SQIVND (reference sequence). What was sequenced was PBMCs. The TCR was taken from a woman in her twenties or thirties in good health and CMV-seropositive. The rearrangement links TRBV19 to TRBJ2-1; D may be TRBD1 (5 bases). CDR3 nucleotide sequence: TGTGCCAGTAGTATCCCTAGGGGTAATGAGCAGTTCTTC. Protein: CASSIPRGNEQFF.